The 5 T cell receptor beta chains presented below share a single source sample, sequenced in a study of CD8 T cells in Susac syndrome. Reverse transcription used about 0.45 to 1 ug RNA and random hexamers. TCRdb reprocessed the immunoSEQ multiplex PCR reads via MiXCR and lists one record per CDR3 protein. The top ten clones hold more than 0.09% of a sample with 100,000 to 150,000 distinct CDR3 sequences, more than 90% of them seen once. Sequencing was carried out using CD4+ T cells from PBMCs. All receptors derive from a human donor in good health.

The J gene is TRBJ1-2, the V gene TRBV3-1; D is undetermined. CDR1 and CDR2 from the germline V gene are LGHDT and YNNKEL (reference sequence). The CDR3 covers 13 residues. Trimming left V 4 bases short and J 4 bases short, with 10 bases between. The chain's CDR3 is CASSLRSLYGYTF. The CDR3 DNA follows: TGTGCCAGCAGCCTAAGATCCCTCTATGGCTACACCTTC.

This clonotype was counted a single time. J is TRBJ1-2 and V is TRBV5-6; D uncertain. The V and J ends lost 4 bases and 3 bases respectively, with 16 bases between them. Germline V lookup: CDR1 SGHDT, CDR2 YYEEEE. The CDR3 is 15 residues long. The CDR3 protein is CASSRAGRLDYGYTF. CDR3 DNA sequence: TGTGCCAGCAGCCGGGCGGGCAGGTTAGACTATGGCTACACCTTC.

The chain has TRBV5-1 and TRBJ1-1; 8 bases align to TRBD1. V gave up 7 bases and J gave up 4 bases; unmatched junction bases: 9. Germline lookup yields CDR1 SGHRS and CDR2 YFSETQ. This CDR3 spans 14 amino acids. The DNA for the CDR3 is TGCGCCAGCCGTACAGGGGGGGAGAGCACTGAAGCTTTCTTT. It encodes CASRTGGESTEAFF.

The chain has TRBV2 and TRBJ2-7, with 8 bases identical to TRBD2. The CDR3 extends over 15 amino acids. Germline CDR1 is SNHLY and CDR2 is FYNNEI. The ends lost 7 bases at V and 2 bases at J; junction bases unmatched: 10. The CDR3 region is CASMSQAGVTYEQYF. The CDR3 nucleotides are TGTGCCAGCATGAGCCAAGCGGGAGTAACCTACGAGCAGTACTTC.

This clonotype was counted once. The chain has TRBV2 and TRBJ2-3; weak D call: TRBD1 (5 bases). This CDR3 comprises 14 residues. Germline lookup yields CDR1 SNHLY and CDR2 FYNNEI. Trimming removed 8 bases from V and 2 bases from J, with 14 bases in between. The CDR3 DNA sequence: TGTGCCAGCGGGGCAGCGTTACTCACAGATACGCAGTATTTT. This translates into CASGAALLTDTQYF.